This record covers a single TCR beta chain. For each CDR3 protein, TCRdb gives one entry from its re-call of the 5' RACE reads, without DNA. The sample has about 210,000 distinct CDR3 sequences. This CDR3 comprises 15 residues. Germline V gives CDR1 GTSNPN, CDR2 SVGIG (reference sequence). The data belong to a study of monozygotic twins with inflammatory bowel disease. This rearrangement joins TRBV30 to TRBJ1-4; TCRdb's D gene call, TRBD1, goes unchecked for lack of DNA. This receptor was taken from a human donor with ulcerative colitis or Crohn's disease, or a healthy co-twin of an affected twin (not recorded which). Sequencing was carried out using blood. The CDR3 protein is CAWSSGTGDSEKLFF.